This is a list of T cell receptor beta chains from one sample in a study of shared clonotypes between healthy human individuals. Assay: immunoSEQ multiplex PCR; the TCRdb copy retains only in-frame clones and omits some. This sample carries some 1.5 million clones, approximately 98% of them seen once, and the ten largest clones take approximately 0.45%. The material sequenced was naive CD4+ T cells sorted from blood. Source of these receptors: a man under 40 in good health. Both conserved end residues are part of each CDR3. Fields, in order: D gene, V gene, J gene, clone size, CDR3 protein, CDR3 DNA. A D gene is named only where the DNA matches it firmly. Size is stated for part of the rows, as once, few or many counts, or as a class when the clone is expanded.

d_gene: .
v_gene: TRBV18
j_gene: TRBJ1-4
abundance: .
CDR3aa: CASSEGTANEKLFF
CDR3nt: TGTGCCAGCTCCGAAGGGACGGCGAATGAAAAACTGTTTTTT

d_gene: .
v_gene: TRBV28
j_gene: TRBJ2-2
abundance: .
CDR3aa: CASLKRGELFF
CDR3nt: TGTGCCAGCCTCAAGCGCGGGGAGCTGTTTTTT

d_gene: TRBD2
v_gene: TRBV4-1
j_gene: TRBJ2-1
abundance: once
CDR3aa: CASSPRSGSREQFF
CDR3nt: TGCGCCAGCAGCCCCCGTAGCGGGAGTCGGGAGCAGTTCTTC

d_gene: .
v_gene: TRBV28
j_gene: TRBJ1-4
abundance: .
CDR3aa: CASSLGREKLFF
CDR3nt: TGTGCCAGCAGTTTGGGACGTGAAAAACTGTTTTTT

d_gene: TRBD2
v_gene: TRBV4-3
j_gene: TRBJ2-7
abundance: once
CDR3aa: CASSQDSSGSPEQYF
CDR3nt: TGCGCCAGCAGCCAAGATTCAAGCGGGAGTCCCGAGCAGTACTTC

d_gene: .
v_gene: TRBV7-9
j_gene: TRBJ2-5
abundance: once
CDR3aa: CASSLRGRVEETQYF
CDR3nt: TGTGCCAGCAGCTTAAGAGGGCGGGTAGAAGAGACCCAGTACTTC

d_gene: .
v_gene: TRBV28
j_gene: TRBJ2-7
abundance: .
CDR3aa: CASSFGQAIYEQYF
CDR3nt: TGTGCCAGCAGTTTTGGGCAGGCCATCTACGAGCAGTACTTC

d_gene: .
v_gene: TRBV7-8
j_gene: TRBJ1-6
abundance: .
CDR3aa: CASSLSQLMTPLHF
CDR3nt: TGTGCCAGCAGCTTATCACAGCTTATGACACCCCTCCACTTT

d_gene: TRBD2
v_gene: TRBV19
j_gene: TRBJ2-2
abundance: .
CDR3aa: CASSVGLANTGELFF
CDR3nt: TGTGCCAGTAGTGTGGGACTAGCGAACACCGGGGAGCTGTTTTTT

d_gene: .
v_gene: TRBV27
j_gene: TRBJ2-2
abundance: .
CDR3aa: CASSQRGRFLTGELFF
CDR3nt: TGTGCCAGCAGTCAAAGGGGGAGGTTCCTAACCGGGGAGCTGTTTTTT

d_gene: .
v_gene: TRBV7-2
j_gene: TRBJ2-1
abundance: once
CDR3aa: CASSLVNTNEQFF
CDR3nt: TGTGCCAGCAGCTTAGTTAACACGAATGAGCAGTTCTTC

d_gene: .
v_gene: TRBV28
j_gene: TRBJ1-1
abundance: .
CDR3aa: CASSLSWTLGTEAFF
CDR3nt: TGTGCCAGCAGTTTATCGTGGACTTTGGGCACTGAAGCTTTCTTT

d_gene: .
v_gene: TRBV5-5
j_gene: TRBJ2-6
abundance: .
CDR3aa: CASSSGSVANVLTF
CDR3nt: TGTGCCAGCAGCTCCGGGTCGGTGGCCAACGTCCTGACTTTC

d_gene: TRBD2
v_gene: TRBV4-3
j_gene: TRBJ2-2
abundance: .
CDR3aa: CASSQEGKAGVNTGELFF
CDR3nt: TGCGCCAGCAGCCAAGAGGGGAAGGCGGGAGTGAATACCGGGGAGCTGTTTTTT

d_gene: .
v_gene: TRBV29-1
j_gene: TRBJ2-5
abundance: .
CDR3aa: CSLKTGQETQYF
CDR3nt: TGCAGCCTTAAGACAGGCCAAGAGACCCAGTACTTC

d_gene: .
v_gene: TRBV25-1
j_gene: TRBJ2-6
abundance: .
CDR3aa: CASSEYRAGLNVLTF
CDR3nt: TGTGCCAGCAGTGAATATCGGGCGGGCCTCAACGTCCTGACTTTC

d_gene: .
v_gene: TRBV10-2
j_gene: TRBJ2-7
abundance: .
CDR3aa: CASSEQVGYEQYF
CDR3nt: TGCGCCAGCAGTGAACAGGTGGGATACGAGCAGTACTTC

d_gene: .
v_gene: TRBV11-2
j_gene: TRBJ1-2
abundance: .
CDR3aa: CASSLELGRSYTF
CDR3nt: TGTGCCAGCAGCTTAGAATTGGGGAGGAGCTACACCTTC

d_gene: TRBD1
v_gene: TRBV28
j_gene: TRBJ2-1
abundance: .
CDR3aa: CATKRNPGQEANEQFF
CDR3nt: TGTGCCACCAAGCGAAATCCGGGACAGGAAGCCAATGAGCAGTTCTTC

d_gene: .
v_gene: TRBV9
j_gene: TRBJ1-5
abundance: once
CDR3aa: CASSVDPGQGQPQHF
CDR3nt: TGTGCCAGCAGCGTAGACCCTGGGCAGGGCCAGCCCCAGCATTTT

d_gene: .
v_gene: TRBV4-1
j_gene: TRBJ1-4
abundance: .
CDR3aa: CASSQDDRRSAATNEKLFF
CDR3nt: TGCGCCAGCAGCCAAGATGACAGAAGGAGTGCGGCAACTAATGAAAAACTGTTTTTT

d_gene: TRBD1
v_gene: TRBV7-3
j_gene: TRBJ2-2
abundance: .
CDR3aa: CASSQQGAGTGELFF
CDR3nt: TGTGCCAGCAGCCAACAGGGGGCGGGCACCGGGGAGCTGTTTTTT

d_gene: .
v_gene: TRBV2
j_gene: TRBJ2-3
abundance: .
CDR3aa: CASSGRITDTQYF
CDR3nt: TGTGCCAGCAGTGGGAGGATAACGGATACGCAGTATTTT

d_gene: .
v_gene: TRBV19
j_gene: TRBJ2-6
abundance: .
CDR3aa: CASSTSPGANVLTF
CDR3nt: TGTGCCAGTAGTACGTCCCCTGGGGCCAACGTCCTGACTTTC

d_gene: .
v_gene: TRBV5-1
j_gene: TRBJ1-5
abundance: .
CDR3aa: CASSLSGNQPQHF
CDR3nt: TGCGCCAGCAGCTTATCGGGCAATCAGCCCCAGCATTTT

d_gene: .
v_gene: TRBV7-9
j_gene: TRBJ1-3
abundance: .
CDR3aa: CASSSLAGSSGNTIYF
CDR3nt: TGTGCCAGCAGCTCTTTAGCGGGGAGCTCTGGAAACACCATATATTTT

d_gene: .
v_gene: TRBV11-2
j_gene: TRBJ2-5
abundance: .
CDR3aa: CASSHSREPWAQYF
CDR3nt: TGTGCCAGCAGCCATAGCCGGGAGCCCTGGGCCCAGTACTTC

d_gene: TRBD2
v_gene: TRBV18
j_gene: TRBJ2-1
abundance: .
CDR3aa: CASSPPGLGGEQFF
CDR3nt: TGTGCCAGCTCACCTCCGGGACTAGGGGGGGAGCAGTTCTTC

d_gene: .
v_gene: TRBV5-6
j_gene: TRBJ1-1
abundance: .
CDR3aa: CASSPRDGFNTEAFF
CDR3nt: TGTGCCAGCAGCCCACGGGATGGGTTTAACACTGAAGCTTTCTTT

d_gene: .
v_gene: TRBV11-2
j_gene: TRBJ1-2
abundance: .
CDR3aa: CASSLGTGRTNYGYTF
CDR3nt: TGTGCCAGCAGCTTGGGGACGGGACGGACTAACTATGGCTACACCTTC

d_gene: TRBD1
v_gene: TRBV27
j_gene: TRBJ2-7
abundance: .
CDR3aa: CASRIPDRKEYYEQYF
CDR3nt: TGTGCCAGCAGGATCCCGGACAGGAAGGAATACTACGAGCAGTACTTC

d_gene: TRBD2
v_gene: TRBV10-2
j_gene: TRBJ2-2
abundance: .
CDR3aa: CASREAGGPVGELFF
CDR3nt: TGCGCCAGCAGAGAAGCGGGAGGGCCGGTCGGGGAGCTGTTTTTT

d_gene: .
v_gene: TRBV5-1
j_gene: TRBJ2-5
abundance: .
CDR3aa: CASSLEPQETQYF
CDR3nt: TGCGCCAGCAGCTTGGAACCTCAAGAGACCCAGTACTTC

d_gene: TRBD1
v_gene: TRBV5-1
j_gene: TRBJ2-7
abundance: .
CDR3aa: CASSLRQGTYEQYF
CDR3nt: TGCGCCAGCAGCCTCCGACAGGGAACCTACGAGCAGTACTTC

d_gene: .
v_gene: TRBV9
j_gene: TRBJ2-5
abundance: .
CDR3aa: CASSPGVDPEIETQYF
CDR3nt: TGTGCCAGCAGCCCGGGGGTAGACCCCGAGATAGAGACCCAGTACTTC

d_gene: .
v_gene: TRBV5-1
j_gene: TRBJ1-3
abundance: .
CDR3aa: CASSLDSGGNTIYF
CDR3nt: TGCGCCAGCAGCCTAGACTCCGGGGGAAACACCATATATTTT

d_gene: .
v_gene: TRBV11-1
j_gene: TRBJ2-7
abundance: .
CDR3aa: CASKSRGEQYF
CDR3nt: TGTGCCAGCAAATCCCGGGGCGAGCAGTACTTC

d_gene: .
v_gene: TRBV1
j_gene: TRBJ2-7
abundance: .
CDR3aa: CTSSQPPGTTSYEQYF
CDR3nt: TGCACCAGCAGCCAACCGCCGGGGACTACCTCCTACGAGCAGTACTTC

d_gene: .
v_gene: TRBV6-1
j_gene: TRBJ2-2
abundance: .
CDR3aa: CASSKPGGELFF
CDR3nt: TGTGCCAGCAGTAAACCCGGCGGGGAGCTGTTTTTT

d_gene: .
v_gene: TRBV6-5
j_gene: TRBJ1-5
abundance: .
CDR3aa: CASRSDFSNQPQHF
CDR3nt: TGTGCCAGCAGATCCGACTTTAGCAATCAGCCCCAGCATTTT

d_gene: .
v_gene: TRBV9
j_gene: TRBJ1-5
abundance: .
CDR3aa: CASSPGQSLNSNQPQHF
CDR3nt: TGTGCCAGCAGCCCAGGACAGAGTTTAAATAGCAATCAGCCCCAGCATTTT

d_gene: .
v_gene: TRBV5-4
j_gene: TRBJ2-2
abundance: .
CDR3aa: CASSQDTGELFF
CDR3nt: TGTGCCAGCAGCCAAGACACCGGGGAGCTGTTTTTT

d_gene: .
v_gene: TRBV6-6
j_gene: TRBJ2-2
abundance: .
CDR3aa: CASSYPSGELFF
CDR3nt: TGTGCCAGCAGTTACCCGTCCGGGGAGCTGTTTTTT

d_gene: .
v_gene: TRBV5-1
j_gene: TRBJ2-3
abundance: .
CDR3aa: CASNLIGSTDTQYF
CDR3nt: TGCGCCAGCAATCTGATCGGGAGCACAGATACGCAGTATTTT

d_gene: TRBD2
v_gene: TRBV7-2
j_gene: TRBJ2-2
abundance: .
CDR3aa: CASSLRGLAGAPGTGELFF
CDR3nt: TGTGCCAGCAGCTTAAGGGGACTAGCGGGAGCCCCGGGCACCGGGGAGCTGTTTTTT

d_gene: TRBD1
v_gene: TRBV5-4
j_gene: TRBJ2-7
abundance: .
CDR3aa: CASSWTGKDEQYF
CDR3nt: TGTGCCAGCAGTTGGACAGGGAAGGACGAGCAGTACTTC

d_gene: .
v_gene: TRBV7-9
j_gene: TRBJ1-1
abundance: .
CDR3aa: CALDRFSEAFF
CDR3nt: TGTGCCCTCGACCGCTTCTCTGAAGCTTTCTTT

d_gene: .
v_gene: TRBV7-2
j_gene: TRBJ1-4
abundance: .
CDR3aa: CASSLFRGDQLFF
CDR3nt: TGTGCCAGCAGCTTGTTCAGGGGAGATCAACTGTTTTTT

d_gene: .
v_gene: TRBV5-6
j_gene: TRBJ2-5
abundance: .
CDR3aa: CASSLPGPETQYF
CDR3nt: TGTGCCAGCAGCTTGCCAGGGCCAGAGACCCAGTACTTC

d_gene: .
v_gene: TRBV4-1
j_gene: TRBJ2-3
abundance: .
CDR3aa: CASSQVVADTQYF
CDR3nt: TGCGCCAGCAGCCAAGTTGTGGCAGATACGCAGTATTTT

d_gene: TRBD2
v_gene: TRBV11-3
j_gene: TRBJ2-2
abundance: once
CDR3aa: CASSKQSGTSDTTGELFF
CDR3nt: TGTGCCAGCAGCAAACAATCCGGGACTAGCGACACCACCGGGGAGCTGTTTTTT

d_gene: .
v_gene: TRBV7-3
j_gene: TRBJ2-2
abundance: .
CDR3aa: CASSRADSWTGGELFF
CDR3nt: TGTGCCAGCAGCCGAGCGGACTCCTGGACGGGCGGGGAGCTGTTTTTT

d_gene: TRBD2
v_gene: TRBV9
j_gene: TRBJ2-1
abundance: .
CDR3aa: CASSLWTSGRAGNEQFF
CDR3nt: TGTGCCAGCAGCTTATGGACTAGCGGGAGGGCTGGGAATGAGCAGTTCTTC